This passage covers 31 T cell receptor beta chains from one sample sequenced in a study of blood T cell repertoires in COVID-19. The method was immunoSEQ multiplex PCR; TCRdb's version includes in-frame clones alone and lacks a portion of them. This sample yields approximately 230,000 clones, of which around 86% are seen a single time; less than 2% belongs to the top ten. The specimen was PBMCs or T cells enriched from blood (not recorded which). Receptors were obtained from a man aged 40-55 years who had recovered from COVID-19.

This clone has a handful of counts. The CDR3 reads CSVSGRAADTQYF. In DNA, the CDR3 is TGCAGCGTTAGCGGGAGGGCCGCAGATACGCAGTATTTT. V usage is TRBV29-1 and J usage is TRBJ2-3; 10 nucleotides agree with TRBD2. This CDR3 contains 13 residues. V shed 5 bases and J 4 bases; nucleotides not matched to a gene: 3. Looked up from germline, CDR1 is SQVTM and CDR2 is ANQGSEA.

This chain connects TRBV7-2 to TRBJ2-7; weak D call: TRBD2 (5 bases). V was trimmed by 1 base and J by 3 bases, leaving 10 bases between them. This CDR3 comprises 14 residues. Germline V gives CDR1 SGHTA, CDR2 FQGNSA. CDR3 in DNA: TGTGCCAGCAGCTTAGGTCCCGGACTCTACGAGCAGTACTTC. This codes for CASSLGPGLYEQYF.

The rearrangement uses TRBV19 and TRBJ2-1, with 7 bases lining up with TRBD2. The length of the CDR3 is 14 residues. Trimming at V came to 5 bases and at J to 1 base, leaving 2 bases not matched to a gene. Germline V gives CDR1 LNHDA, CDR2 SQIVND (reference sequence). The CDR3 protein is CASSGAGSYNEQFF. Here the CDR3 DNA reads TGTGCCAGTAGTGGAGCGGGGTCCTACAATGAGCAGTTCTTC.

The J gene is TRBJ1-2, the V gene TRBV27, with 9 bases fitting TRBD1. In germline, CDR1 is MNHEY, CDR2 SMNVEV (reference sequence). V shed 2 bases and J 3 bases; nucleotides not matched to a gene: 10. The CDR3 extends over 17 amino acids. The CDR3 sequence: CASSLDSLGQGDYGYTF. In nucleotides, the CDR3 is TGTGCCAGCAGTTTAGATTCTCTGGGACAGGGAGACTATGGCTACACCTTC.

The rearrangement joins TRBV6-5 to TRBJ2-3; TRBD1 aligns across 7 bases. The germline V gene encodes CDR1 MNHEY and CDR2 SVGAGI. This CDR3 spans 15 amino acids. The V segment lost 6 bases and the J segment 5 bases; nucleotides outside the gene matches: 11. DNA for the CDR3: TGTGCCAGCAGCCTACAGGGGCCAGTGCTAGATACGCAGTATTTT. It yields the protein CASSLQGPVLDTQYF.

Only one count was recorded for this clone. This rearrangement joins TRBV28 to TRBJ2-7; TRBD2 aligns across 11 bases. There are 15 residues in the CDR3. Trimming took 5 bases from V and 5 from J; bases not matched to a gene: 8. Per germline, CDR1 MDHEN and CDR2 SYDVKM. In DNA, the CDR3 is TGTGCCAGCAGTACCCGGACTAGCGGGTCCCACGAGCAGTACTTC. The encoded protein is CASSTRTSGSHEQYF.

This clone showed up just a few times. V is TRBV2 and J is TRBJ2-1; 10 positions match TRBD2. V shed 6 bases and J 7 bases; nucleotides not matched to a gene: 6. The CDR3 is 14 amino acids. The germline V gene has CDR1 SNHLY and CDR2 FYNNEI. The CDR3 nucleotides are TGTGCCAGCAGAATAGCGGGAGGAACGAATGAGCAGTTCTTC. Translation gives CASRIAGGTNEQFF.

The chain combines TRBV14 with TRBJ1-4, with TRBD1 identical over 7 bases. Germline lookup yields CDR1 SGHDN and CDR2 FVKESK. The CDR3 spans 14 residues. J was trimmed by 8 bases and V by 5 bases; bases with no gene match: 8. Written as DNA, the CDR3 is TGTGCCAGCAGCGCCCGACAGGGAGGAGAAAAACTGTTTTTT. Translation gives CASSARQGGEKLFF. Complete variable domain (other parts from reference TRBV14 and TRBJ1-4): EAGVTQFPSHSVIEKGQTVTLRCDPISGHDNLYWYRRVMGKEIKFLLHFVKESKQDESGMPNNRFLAERTGGTYSTLKVQPAELEDSGVYFCASSARQGGEKLFFGSGTQLSVL.

There are a few counts of this clone. The chain recombines TRBV19 with TRBJ1-1, with D unclear. Trimming shortened V by 6 bases and J by 4 bases, and 12 bases separated the two germline ends. CDR3 length: 13 residues. Germline V gene data show CDR1 as LNHDA and CDR2 as SQIVND (reference sequence). CDR3 sequence reads: CASRQSRGTEAFF. Written as DNA, the CDR3 is TGTGCCAGTAGACAATCACGGGGCACTGAAGCTTTCTTT. Using reference TRBV19 and TRBJ1-1 for the parts outside the CDR3, the full variable domain is DGGITQSPKYLFRKEGQNVTLSCEQNLNHDAMYWYRQDPGQGLRLIYYSQIVNDFQKGDIAEGYSVSREKKESFPLTVTSAQKNPTAFYLCASRQSRGTEAFFGQGTRLTVV.

The genes are TRBV5-6 and TRBJ1-2; D is perhaps TRBD1 (5 bases). The germline V gene encodes CDR1 SGHDT and CDR2 YYEEEE. Trimming took off 3 bases at V and 5 bases at J, with 11 bases between the two ends. The CDR3 spans 13 residues. The CDR3 protein is CASSYDRGYGYTF. For the CDR3, the DNA is TGTGCCAGCAGCTATGACAGAGGATATGGCTACACCTTC.

This chain links TRBV7-6 with TRBJ1-1, with 7 bases fitting TRBD1. J gave up 0 bases and V 5 bases, and 3 bases lay outside the gene matches. There are 14 residues in the CDR3. CDR1 is SGHVS and CDR2 is FNYEAQ in the germline V gene. This CDR3 reads CASSLQGMNTEAFF. The DNA of the CDR3 is TGTGCCAGCAGCCTACAGGGGATGAACACTGAAGCTTTCTTT.

The genes are TRBV4-2 and TRBJ1-2; TRBD1 aligns across 9 bases. V shed 0 bases, J shed 3 bases, and the junction held 8 bases outside the gene matches. Germline-derived CDR1 and CDR2 are LGHNA and YNFKEQ. The CDR3 is 17 residues long. CDR3 coding DNA: TGTGCCAGCAGCCAAGATTGGGGGACAGGGATGGACTATGGCTACACCTTC. As protein: CASSQDWGTGMDYGYTF.

A single count supports this clone. This rearrangement joins TRBV6-5 to TRBJ1-3; unclear D gene. Germline V lookup: CDR1 MNHEY, CDR2 SVGAGI. The CDR3 totals 14 residues. Trimming shortened V by 9 bases and J by 2 bases, and 14 bases separated the two germline ends. The chain's CDR3 is CASGEGFAGNTIYF. Written as DNA, the CDR3 is TGTGCCAGTGGGGAGGGCTTTGCTGGAAACACCATATATTTT.

This chain connects TRBV28 to TRBJ1-2, with D hard to call. CDR3 size: 13 residues. Germline assignment: CDR1 MDHEN and CDR2 SYDVKM. Trimming stripped 8 bases from V and 7 bases from J, with 17 bases between. As DNA, the CDR3 is TGTGCCAGCGGAGCCGTAGGTTATTCTGGCTACACCTTC. It encodes CASGAVGYSGYTF.

This rearrangement joins TRBV5-4 to TRBJ2-2, with D tentatively TRBD2 (6 bases). The CDR3 length is 17 residues. Looked up from germline, CDR1 is SGHNT and CDR2 is YYREEE (reference sequence). With 0 bases removed from V and 1 base from J, the gap between germline ends came to 13 bases. CDR3 coding DNA: TGTGCCAGCAGCTTGGCCCGGGGAGGCTGGAACACCGGGGAGCTGTTTTTT. The encoded protein is CASSLARGGWNTGELFF.

V is TRBV11-3 and J is TRBJ2-2; 9 bases are a match to TRBD2. CDR1 is SGHNT, CDR2 YENEEA, per germline. V dropped 5 bases and J dropped 7; count of bases not matched to a gene: 11. The CDR3 is 16 residues long. CDR3 DNA sequence: TGTGCCAGCAGCCTCGTCCTAGCGGGATTGGGCGGGGAGCTGTTTTTT. Translating gives CASSLVLAGLGGELFF. The whole variable domain, filled in from reference TRBV11-3 and TRBJ2-2, reads EAGVVQSPRYKIIEKKQPVAFWCNPISGHNTLYWYLQNLGQGPELLIRYENEEAVDDSQLPKDRFSAERLKGVDSTLKIQPAELGDSAVYLCASSLVLAGLGGELFFGEGSRLTVL.

This chain joins TRBV29-1 and TRBJ2-1; D call uncertain. Per germline, CDR1 SQVTM and CDR2 ANQGSEA. CDR3 length: 11 residues. For the CDR3, the DNA is TGCAGTGCGGTAGAAATCGATGAGCAGTTCTTC. As protein: CSAVEIDEQFF.

This clone was picked up one time. The genes are TRBV5-1 and TRBJ2-1; 9 positions agree with TRBD2. Germline V CDR1 and CDR2: SGHRS, YFSETQ. The length of the CDR3 is 14 residues. V lost 1 base, J lost 5 bases, and 1 base stayed unmatched. The CDR3 sequence is CASSLSGRHNEQFF. In DNA form, the CDR3 reads TGCGCCAGCAGCTTGAGCGGGAGGCACAATGAGCAGTTCTTC.

The chain is built from TRBV18 and TRBJ2-7; no clear D. V lost 3 bases to trimming and J lost 2 bases, with 8 bases between them. The CDR3 has 13 residues. CDR1 is KGHSH and CDR2 is LQKENI in the germline V gene. The CDR3 here is CASSPPSTYEQYF. The CDR3 DNA follows: TGTGCCAGCTCACCGCCTTCTACCTACGAGCAGTACTTC. Full variable domain (remainder filled in from reference TRBV18 and TRBJ2-7): NAGVMQNPRHLVRRRGQEARLRCSPMKGHSHVYWYRQLPEEGLKFMVYLQKENIIDESGMPKERFSAEFPKEGPSILRIQQVVRGDSAAYFCASSPPSTYEQYFGPGTRLTVT.

V is TRBV18 and J is TRBJ2-1; D might be TRBD2 (5 bases). This CDR3 spans 14 amino acids. The V end lost 1 base, the J end lost 5 bases, and 9 bases lay between the germline ends. Germline CDR1 is KGHSH and CDR2 is LQKENI. The CDR3 coding sequence is TGTGCCAGCTCACCACTGGACTTGGACAATGAGCAGTTCTTC. Translated, it gives CASSPLDLDNEQFF.

The chain carries TRBV7-9 and TRBJ1-2; D is unresolved. The CDR3 is 15 residues long. The V end lost 10 bases, the J end lost 7 bases, and 25 bases lay between the germline ends. Germline V gives CDR1 SEHNR, CDR2 FQNEAQ (reference sequence). The CDR3 sequence: CATGTGSRGVVGYTF. The CDR3 coding sequence is TGTGCCACCGGAACCGGCTCTCGGGGTGTGGTTGGCTACACCTTC.

The chain employs TRBV3-1 (or the pseudogene TRBV3-2) and TRBJ1-5; D is unresolved. The germline CDR1 and CDR2 sequences are LGHDT and YNNKEL (reference sequence). There are 13 residues in the CDR3. The germline V and J ends were trimmed by 1 base and 3 bases, with 4 bases remaining between them. The CDR3 region is CASSQGVNQPQHF. CDR3 sequence (DNA): TGTGCCAGCAGCCAAGGCGTCAATCAGCCCCAGCATTTT.

The chain links TRBV4-3 to TRBJ1-5; 9 bases align to TRBD1. With V trimmed by 2 bases and J by 7 bases, 9 bases remained unmatched. This CDR3 is built from 16 residues. From germline, CDR1 is LGHNA and CDR2 YSLEER. CDR3 in amino acids: CASSQHLGDRVQPQHF. The DNA for the CDR3 is TGCGCCAGCAGCCAACATTTAGGGGACAGGGTACAGCCCCAGCATTTT.

The chain is built from TRBV14 and TRBJ2-3; tentatively, D is TRBD1 (7 bases). This CDR3 comprises 15 residues. The germline gives CDR1 SGHDN, CDR2 FVKESK. V gave up 0 bases and J gave up 5 bases, with 12 bases separating them. CDR3 sequence reads: CASSQDFQGGDTQYF. The CDR3 region has the DNA TGTGCCAGCAGCCAAGATTTCCAGGGGGGAGATACGCAGTATTTT.

The chain combines TRBV9 with TRBJ2-5; perhaps TRBD1 as D (5 bases). Germline CDR1 and CDR2: SGDLS and YYNGEE. The CDR3 runs to 16 residues. The V end lost 4 bases, the J end lost 1 base, and 17 bases lay between the germline ends. CDR3 DNA sequence: TGTGCCAGCAGCCTGGCCCGAAGGGGCGCCCAAGAGACCCAGTACTTC. Translating it yields CASSLARRGAQETQYF.

This chain links TRBV7-9 with TRBJ2-7; 8 bases agree with TRBD2. The V segment lost 0 bases and the J segment 7 bases; nucleotides outside the gene matches: 8. CDR3 length: 15 residues. Germline CDR1 is SEHNR and CDR2 is FQNEAQ (reference sequence). The CDR3 reads CASSLARSGKDEQYF. The CDR3 region has the DNA TGTGCCAGCAGCTTAGCCCGTAGCGGGAAGGATGAGCAGTACTTC.

In this sample, this clone turned up once. This chain joins TRBV5-1 and TRBJ2-6; maybe TRBD1 (6 bases). Germline V gene lookup returns CDR1 SGHRS and CDR2 YFSETQ. There are 15 residues in the CDR3. Trimming removed 3 bases at V and 2 bases at J, with 9 bases between. CDR3 bases: TGCGCCAGCAGCTGGACAGCTACTGGGGCCAACGTCCTGACTTTC. Amino acid sequence: CASSWTATGANVLTF.

V usage is TRBV20-1 and J usage is TRBJ2-3; TRBD2 matches at 7 bases. The CDR3 runs 16 residues. Germline V gene data show CDR1 as DFQATT and CDR2 as SNEGSKA (reference sequence). Trimming removed 3 bases from V and 1 base from J; junction bases left unmatched: 10. The CDR3 protein is CSASAPLAGGTDTQYF. DNA of the CDR3: TGCAGTGCTAGTGCCCCTTTGGCGGGGGGCACAGATACGCAGTATTTT.

The DNA for the CDR3 is TGTGCCAGCAGTCATGGGCCGGGACAGGGGAATTCACCCCTCCACTTT. This codes for CASSHGPGQGNSPLHF. V usage is TRBV14 and J usage is TRBJ1-6; 10 bases agree with TRBD1. The germline CDR1 and CDR2 sequences are SGHDN and FVKESK. Trimming took 6 bases from V and 7 from J; bases not matched to a gene: 9. The CDR3 length is 16 residues.

This chain joins TRBV14 and TRBJ2-7, with 9 bases matching TRBD2. CDR3 length: 15 residues. The germline gives CDR1 SGHDN, CDR2 FVKESK. Trimming cost V 1 base and J 4 bases; bases outside gene matches: 5. The CDR3 sequence: CASSQASGLAYEQYF. CDR3 in DNA: TGTGCCAGCAGCCAAGCTTCGGGACTAGCATACGAGCAGTACTTC.

The genes are TRBV18 and TRBJ1-4; D gene ambiguous. The CDR3 consists of 14 residues. The germline gives CDR1 KGHSH, CDR2 LQKENI. V was cut by 6 bases and J by 5 bases, with 13 bases left in between. CDR3 coding DNA: TGTGCCAGCTCCTCGCGAGCGGTCAATGAAAAACTGTTTTTT. It translates to CASSSRAVNEKLFF.